This TCR beta chain emerged from a study of blood T cell repertoires in COVID-19. Study summary: Samples of COVID-19 (acute and convalescent) were obtained from the United States, Italy and Spain.

The table lists this clone with a count of one. Libraries were prepared by immunoSEQ multiplex PCR; TCRdb keeps only in-frame clonotypes and omits some of them. The table has under 300,000 clones, roughly 87% seen once. This clonotype originated in a man aged 60 to 75 who had recovered from COVID-19. Specimen: peripheral blood.

The CDR3 nucleotides read TGTGCCAGCAGCCTAGGGGTTCCCTATGGCTACACCTTC. It translates to CASSLGVPYGYTF. This chain links TRBV5-4 with TRBJ1-2, with D perhaps matching TRBD1 (5 bases). V gave up 4 bases and J gave up 4 bases, with 11 bases separating them. The germline V gene encodes CDR1 SGHNT and CDR2 YYREEE (reference sequence). The CDR3 has 13 residues.